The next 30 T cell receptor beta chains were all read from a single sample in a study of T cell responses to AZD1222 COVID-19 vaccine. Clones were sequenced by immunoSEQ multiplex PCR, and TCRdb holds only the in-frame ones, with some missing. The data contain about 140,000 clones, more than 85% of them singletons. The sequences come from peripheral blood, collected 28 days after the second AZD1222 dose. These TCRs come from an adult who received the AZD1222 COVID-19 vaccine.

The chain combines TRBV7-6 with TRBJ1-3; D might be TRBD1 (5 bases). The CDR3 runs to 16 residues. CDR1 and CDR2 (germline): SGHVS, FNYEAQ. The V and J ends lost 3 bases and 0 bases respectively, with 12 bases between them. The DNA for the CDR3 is TGTGCCAGCAGCTTGAGGTCCGGGGGCTCTGGAAACACCATATATTTT. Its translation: CASSLRSGGSGNTIYF.

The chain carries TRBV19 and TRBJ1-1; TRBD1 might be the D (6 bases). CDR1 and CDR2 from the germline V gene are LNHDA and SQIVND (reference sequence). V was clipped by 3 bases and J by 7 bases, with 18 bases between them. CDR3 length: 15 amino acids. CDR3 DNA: TGTGCCAGTAGTATCCAGGGGCTACCTCTAAATGAAGCTTTCTTT. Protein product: CASSIQGLPLNEAFF.

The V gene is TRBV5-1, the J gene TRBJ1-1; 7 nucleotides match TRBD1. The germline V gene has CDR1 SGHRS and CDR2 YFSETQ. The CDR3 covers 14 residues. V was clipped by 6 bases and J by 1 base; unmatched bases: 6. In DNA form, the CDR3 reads TGCGCCAGCACAAAACAGGGGCCGAACACTGAAGCTTTCTTT. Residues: CASTKQGPNTEAFF.

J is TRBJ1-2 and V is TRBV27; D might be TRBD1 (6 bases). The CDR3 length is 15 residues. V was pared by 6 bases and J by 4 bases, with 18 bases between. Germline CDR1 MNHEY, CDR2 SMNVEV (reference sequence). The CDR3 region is CASSGQGRPLYGYTF. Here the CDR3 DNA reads TGTGCCAGCAGCGGTCAGGGGCGTCCTCTCTATGGCTACACCTTC.

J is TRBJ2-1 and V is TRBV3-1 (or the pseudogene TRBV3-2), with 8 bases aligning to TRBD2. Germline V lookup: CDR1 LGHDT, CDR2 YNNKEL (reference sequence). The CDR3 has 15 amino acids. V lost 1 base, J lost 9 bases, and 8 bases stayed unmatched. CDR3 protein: CASSQATWTSSEQFF. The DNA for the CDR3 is TGTGCCAGCAGCCAAGCCACTTGGACTAGCAGTGAGCAGTTCTTC.

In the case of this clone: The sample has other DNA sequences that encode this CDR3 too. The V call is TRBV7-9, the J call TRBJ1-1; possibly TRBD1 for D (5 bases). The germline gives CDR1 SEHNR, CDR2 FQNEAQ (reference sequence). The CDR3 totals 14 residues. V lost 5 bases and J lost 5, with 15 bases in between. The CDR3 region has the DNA TGTGCCAGCAGCCCCCTCGGGGGAGGAACTGAAGCTTTCTTT. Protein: CASSPLGGGTEAFF.

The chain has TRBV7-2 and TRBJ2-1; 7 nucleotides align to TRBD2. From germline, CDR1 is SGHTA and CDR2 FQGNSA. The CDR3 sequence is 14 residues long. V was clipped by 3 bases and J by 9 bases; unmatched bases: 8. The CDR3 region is CASSFVGRFSEQFF. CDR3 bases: TGTGCCAGCAGCTTTGTCGGGAGGTTCAGTGAGCAGTTCTTC.

In DNA form, the CDR3 reads TGTGCCAGCAGCCAAAGGGCGACTAGCGGGATGGCTGAGCAGTTCTTC. Its protein is CASSQRATSGMAEQFF. The genes are TRBV7-3 and TRBJ2-1; TRBD2 aligns across 11 bases. The CDR3 consists of 16 residues. Germline V gene sequence: CDR1 SGHTA, CDR2 FQGTGA. Trimming removed 5 bases from V and 9 bases from J; junction bases left unmatched: 12.

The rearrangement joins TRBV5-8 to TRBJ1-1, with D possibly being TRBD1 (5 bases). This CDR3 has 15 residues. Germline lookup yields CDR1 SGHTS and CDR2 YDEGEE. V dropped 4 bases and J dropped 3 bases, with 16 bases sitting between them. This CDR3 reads CASSGGVIGDTEAFF. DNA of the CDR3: TGTGCCAGCAGCGGAGGGGTGATAGGTGACACTGAAGCTTTCTTT.

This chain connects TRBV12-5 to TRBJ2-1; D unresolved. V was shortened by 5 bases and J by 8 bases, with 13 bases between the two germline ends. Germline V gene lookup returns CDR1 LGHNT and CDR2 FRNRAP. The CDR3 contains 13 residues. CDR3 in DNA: TGTGCTAGTGGTCTAGACCCTTTTGATGAGCAGTTCTTC. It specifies CASGLDPFDEQFF.

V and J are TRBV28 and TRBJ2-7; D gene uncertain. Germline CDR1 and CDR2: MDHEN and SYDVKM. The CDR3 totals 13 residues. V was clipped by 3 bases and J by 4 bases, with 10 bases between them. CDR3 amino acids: CASSFGESYEQYF. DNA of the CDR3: TGTGCCAGCAGTTTTGGGGAAAGTTACGAGCAGTACTTC.

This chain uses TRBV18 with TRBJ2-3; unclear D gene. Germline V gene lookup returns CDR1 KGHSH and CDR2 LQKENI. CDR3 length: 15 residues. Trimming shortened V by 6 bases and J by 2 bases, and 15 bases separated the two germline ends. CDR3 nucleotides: TGTGCCAGCTCGCTCTCCGGGCCTTCCACAGATACGCAGTATTTT. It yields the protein CASSLSGPSTDTQYF. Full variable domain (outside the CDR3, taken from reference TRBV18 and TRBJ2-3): NAGVMQNPRHLVRRRGQEARLRCSPMKGHSHVYWYRQLPEEGLKFMVYLQKENIIDESGMPKERFSAEFPKEGPSILRIQQVVRGDSAAYFCASSLSGPSTDTQYFGPGTRLTVL.

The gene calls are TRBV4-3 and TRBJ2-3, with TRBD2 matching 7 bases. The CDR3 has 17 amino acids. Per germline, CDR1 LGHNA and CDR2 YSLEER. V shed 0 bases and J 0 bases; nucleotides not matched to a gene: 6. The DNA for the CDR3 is TGCGCCAGCAGCCAAGATGACCTAGCGGCCAGCACAGATACGCAGTATTTT. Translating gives CASSQDDLAASTDTQYF.

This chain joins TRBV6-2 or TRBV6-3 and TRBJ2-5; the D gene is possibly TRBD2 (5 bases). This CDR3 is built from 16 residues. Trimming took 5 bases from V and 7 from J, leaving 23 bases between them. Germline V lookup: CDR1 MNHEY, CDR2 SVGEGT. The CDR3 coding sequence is TGTGCCAGCAGTGACTACCGGGCCCCCCTCTCGGGGACCCAGTACTTC. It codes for CASSDYRAPLSGTQYF.

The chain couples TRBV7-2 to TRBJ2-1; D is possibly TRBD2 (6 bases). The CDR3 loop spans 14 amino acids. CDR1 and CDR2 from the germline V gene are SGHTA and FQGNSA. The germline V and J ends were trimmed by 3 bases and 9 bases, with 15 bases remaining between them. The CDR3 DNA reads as TGTGCCAGCAGCTTTCAGAGGGAGGCGGGTGAGCAGTTCTTC. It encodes CASSFQREAGEQFF.

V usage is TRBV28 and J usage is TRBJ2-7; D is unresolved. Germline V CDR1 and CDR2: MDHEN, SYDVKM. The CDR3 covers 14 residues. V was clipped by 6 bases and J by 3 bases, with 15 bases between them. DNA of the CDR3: TGTGCCAGCAGAAGCCGCCCCGGTGGCTACGAGCAGTACTTC. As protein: CASRSRPGGYEQYF.

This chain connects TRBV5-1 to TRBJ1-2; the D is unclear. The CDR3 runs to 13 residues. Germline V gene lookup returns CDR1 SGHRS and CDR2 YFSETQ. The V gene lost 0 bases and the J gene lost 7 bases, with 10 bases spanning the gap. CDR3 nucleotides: TGCGCCAGCAGCTTGGAGACCGGCGCTGGCTACACCTTC. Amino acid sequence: CASSLETGAGYTF.

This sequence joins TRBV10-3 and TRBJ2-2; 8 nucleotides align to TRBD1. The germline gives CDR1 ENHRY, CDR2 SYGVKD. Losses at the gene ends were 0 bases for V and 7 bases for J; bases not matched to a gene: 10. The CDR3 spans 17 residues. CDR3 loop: CAISESKRTGSVGELFF. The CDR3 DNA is TGTGCCATCAGTGAGTCGAAGAGGACAGGGTCGGTCGGGGAGCTGTTTTTT.

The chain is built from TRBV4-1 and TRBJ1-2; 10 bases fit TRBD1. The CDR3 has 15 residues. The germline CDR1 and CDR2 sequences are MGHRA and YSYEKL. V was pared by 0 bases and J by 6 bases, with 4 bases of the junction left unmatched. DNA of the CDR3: TGCGCCAGCAGCCAAGATCTGGGACAGGGGAATGGCTACACCTTC. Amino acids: CASSQDLGQGNGYTF.

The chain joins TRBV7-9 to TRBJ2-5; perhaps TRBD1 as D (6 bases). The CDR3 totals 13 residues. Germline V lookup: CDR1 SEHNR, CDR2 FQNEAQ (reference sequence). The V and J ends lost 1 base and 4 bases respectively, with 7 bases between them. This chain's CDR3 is CASSLVQGETQYF. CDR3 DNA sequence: TGTGCCAGCAGCTTAGTACAGGGAGAGACCCAGTACTTC.

The CDR3 here is CASSPGQGSFGYTF. CDR3 sequence (DNA): TGTGCCAGCTCACCAGGACAGGGCTCTTTTGGCTACACCTTC. The gene calls are TRBV18 and TRBJ1-2; 8 bases are a match to TRBD1. The CDR3 has 14 residues. Looked up from germline, CDR1 is KGHSH and CDR2 is LQKENI. After removal of 2 bases from V and 7 bases from J, the junction contained 6 bases not matched to a gene.

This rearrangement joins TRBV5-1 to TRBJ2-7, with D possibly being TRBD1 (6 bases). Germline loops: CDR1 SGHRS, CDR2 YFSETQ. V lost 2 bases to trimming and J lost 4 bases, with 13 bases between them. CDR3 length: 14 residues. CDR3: CASSLETGAYEQYF. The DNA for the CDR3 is TGCGCCAGCAGCTTAGAGACAGGTGCTTACGAGCAGTACTTC.

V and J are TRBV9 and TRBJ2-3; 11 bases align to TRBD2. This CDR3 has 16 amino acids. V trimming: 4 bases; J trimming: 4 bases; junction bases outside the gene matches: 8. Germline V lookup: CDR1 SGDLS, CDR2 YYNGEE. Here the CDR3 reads CASSPGASGRSDTQYF. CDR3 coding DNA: TGTGCCAGCAGCCCAGGGGCTAGCGGGAGGTCAGATACGCAGTATTTT.

Written as DNA, the CDR3 is TGTGCCAGCAGCTTAGTGGGTAGCCCCTACGAGCAGTACTTC. Protein product: CASSLVGSPYEQYF. The rearrangement uses TRBV7-2 and TRBJ2-7; D gene unclear. CDR1 and CDR2 from the germline V gene are SGHTA and FQGNSA. The germline V and J ends were trimmed by 1 base and 2 bases, with 9 bases remaining between them. The CDR3 spans 14 residues.

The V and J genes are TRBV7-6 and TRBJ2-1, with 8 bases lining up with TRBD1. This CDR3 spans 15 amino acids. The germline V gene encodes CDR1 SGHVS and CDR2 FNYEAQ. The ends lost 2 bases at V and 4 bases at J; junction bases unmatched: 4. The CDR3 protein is CASSLIQGDYNEQFF. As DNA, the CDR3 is TGTGCCAGCAGCTTAATACAGGGGGATTACAATGAGCAGTTCTTC.

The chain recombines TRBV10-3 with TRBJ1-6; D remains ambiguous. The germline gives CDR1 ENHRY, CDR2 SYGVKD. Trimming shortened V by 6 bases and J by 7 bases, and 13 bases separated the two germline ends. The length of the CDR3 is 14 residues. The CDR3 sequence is CAISFGQMNSPLHF. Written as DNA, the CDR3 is TGTGCCATCAGCTTTGGGCAGATGAATTCACCCCTCCACTTT.

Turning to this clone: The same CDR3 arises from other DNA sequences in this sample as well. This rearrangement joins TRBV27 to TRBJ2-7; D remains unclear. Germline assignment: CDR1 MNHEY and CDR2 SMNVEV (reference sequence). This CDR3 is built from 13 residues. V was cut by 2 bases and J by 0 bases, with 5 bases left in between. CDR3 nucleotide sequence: TGTGCCAGCAGTTTACGCGGCTCCTACGAGCAGTACTTC. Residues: CASSLRGSYEQYF.

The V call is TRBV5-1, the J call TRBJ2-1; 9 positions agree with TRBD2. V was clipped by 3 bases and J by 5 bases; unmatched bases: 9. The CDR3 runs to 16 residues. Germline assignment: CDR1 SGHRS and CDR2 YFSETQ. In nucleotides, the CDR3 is TGCGCCAGCAGCTCTCATAGCGGGAGTAGCCACAATGAGCAGTTCTTC. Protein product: CASSSHSGSSHNEQFF.

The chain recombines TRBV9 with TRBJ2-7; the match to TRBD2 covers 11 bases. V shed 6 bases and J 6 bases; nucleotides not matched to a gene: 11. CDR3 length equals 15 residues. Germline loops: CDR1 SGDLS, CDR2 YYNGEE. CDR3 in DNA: TGTGCCAGCACCCAAACACCACTAGCGGGAGTCGAGCAGTACTTC. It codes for CASTQTPLAGVEQYF. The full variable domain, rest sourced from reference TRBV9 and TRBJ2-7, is DSGVTQTPKHLITATGQRVTLRCSPRSGDLSVYWYQQSLDQGLQFLIQYYNGEERAKGNILERFSAQQFPDLHSELNLSSLELGDSALYFCASTQTPLAGVEQYFGPGTRLTVT.

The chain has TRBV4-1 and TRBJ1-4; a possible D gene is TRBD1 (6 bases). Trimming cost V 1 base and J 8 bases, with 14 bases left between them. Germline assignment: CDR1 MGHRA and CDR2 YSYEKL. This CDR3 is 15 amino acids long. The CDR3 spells CASSQGRGSREKLFF. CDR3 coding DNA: TGCGCCAGCAGCCAAGGCAGGGGTTCTCGGGAAAAACTGTTTTTT.